The 25 T cell receptor beta chains given below trace back to one sample, sequenced in a study of cytomegalovirus exposure and HLA in healthy donors. The PCR employed 60 Vbeta primers together with 13 Jbeta primers. This table comes from immunoSEQ multiplex PCR, and its TCRdb copy is limited to in-frame clones, with some not included. Counted here are over 150,000 clones, approximately 80% occurring once; the ten biggest clones make up roughly 0.098%. The sample taken for sequencing was PBMCs. The receptor source for this set is a boy aged 2 to 10 in good health and CMV-seronegative.

The chain employs TRBV4-1 and TRBJ1-1; no definite D call. The germline V and J ends were trimmed by 1 base and 4 bases, with 13 bases remaining between them. The CDR3 contains 15 residues. The germline gives CDR1 MGHRA, CDR2 YSYEKL. The CDR3 nucleotides read TGCGCCAGCAGCCAAGTTTCCGGGGTCGGCACTGAAGCTTTCTTT. It yields the protein CASSQVSGVGTEAFF.

The chain joins TRBV7-9 to TRBJ2-7; D is perhaps TRBD2 (5 bases). V was cut by 1 base and J by 3 bases, with 10 bases left in between. Germline CDR1 reads SEHNR; CDR2 reads FQNEAQ (reference sequence). The CDR3 has 14 amino acids. CDR3 DNA sequence: TGTGCCAGCAGCTTAGAAGAGGACTTCTACGAGCAGTACTTC. This translates into CASSLEEDFYEQYF.

The chain employs TRBV18 and TRBJ2-3, with 9 bases matching TRBD1. After removal of 4 bases from V and 5 bases from J, the junction contained 10 bases not matched to a gene. Looked up from germline, CDR1 is KGHSH and CDR2 is LQKENI. The CDR3 consists of 16 residues. In nucleotides, the CDR3 is TGTGCCAGCTCACGCTTTCCGGGACAGGGAGGAGATACGCAGTATTTT. Its protein is CASSRFPGQGGDTQYF.

This chain joins TRBV9 and TRBJ2-7, with 10 bases identical to TRBD2. Trimming cost V 3 bases and J 5 bases; bases outside gene matches: 11. Germline V gene sequence: CDR1 SGDLS, CDR2 YYNGEE. The CDR3 runs 16 residues. CDR3 in amino acids: CASSADEAGGVDEQYF. The CDR3 DNA reads as TGTGCCAGCAGCGCAGATGAAGCGGGGGGGGTCGACGAGCAGTACTTC.

V is TRBV7-2 and J is TRBJ2-5; 10 nucleotides line up with TRBD2. The CDR3 totals 16 residues. V lost 4 bases, J lost 5 bases, and 10 bases stayed unmatched. CDR1 is SGHTA, CDR2 FQGNSA, per germline. This chain's CDR3 is CASSSRRAGGWETQYF. CDR3 in DNA: TGTGCCAGCAGCTCTCGCCGAGCGGGGGGGTGGGAGACCCAGTACTTC.

The chain carries TRBV6-5 and TRBJ2-5; 8 nucleotides match TRBD2. Germline-derived CDR1 and CDR2 are MNHEY and SVGAGI. J lost 5 bases, V lost 5 bases, and 10 bases had no gene match. This CDR3 has 15 residues. The CDR3 sequence: CASSKDGGAGETQYF. CDR3 bases: TGTGCCAGCAGTAAGGACGGGGGGGCCGGGGAGACCCAGTACTTC.

The chain employs TRBV5-6 and TRBJ2-5; D not certain. The CDR3 totals 14 residues. Trimming left V 1 base short and J 1 base short, with 8 bases between. The germline gives CDR1 SGHDT, CDR2 YYEEEE. Written as DNA, the CDR3 is TGTGCCAGCAGCTTGACACATACCCAAGAGACCCAGTACTTC. Translation gives CASSLTHTQETQYF.

The chain uses TRBV7-9 and TRBJ1-2, with 10 bases lining up with TRBD1. The germline V gene has CDR1 SEHNR and CDR2 FQNEAQ (reference sequence). Trimming cost V 1 base and J 8 bases; bases outside gene matches: 4. The CDR3 totals 14 residues. The CDR3 loop reads CASSLGGTGEGYTF. The CDR3 DNA sequence: TGTGCCAGCAGCTTAGGGGGGACAGGGGAAGGCTACACCTTC.

V is TRBV6-1 and J is TRBJ1-1; 8 nucleotides align to TRBD1. Germline CDR1 reads MNHNS; CDR2 reads SASEGT. There are 12 residues in the CDR3. After removal of 11 bases from V and 1 base from J, the junction contained 3 bases not matched to a gene. The CDR3 DNA follows: TGTGCCGGAGGACAGGGGAACACTGAAGCTTTCTTT. It specifies CAGGQGNTEAFF.

The V and J genes are TRBV12-5 and TRBJ2-3; TRBD1 might be the D (7 bases). The CDR3 consists of 17 residues. Trimming removed 4 bases from V and 3 bases from J, with 20 bases in between. Germline V gene data show CDR1 as LGHNT and CDR2 as FRNRAP. CDR3 protein: CASGSFSQGGRTDTQYF. Here the CDR3 DNA reads TGTGCTAGTGGTTCCTTTTCCCAGGGGGGAAGGACAGATACGCAGTATTTT.

This chain connects TRBV5-4 to TRBJ2-2, with D unresolved. Trimming took off 1 base at V and 6 bases at J, with 10 bases between the two ends. Germline CDR1 reads SGHNT; CDR2 reads YYREEE (reference sequence). This CDR3 spans 14 amino acids. CDR3 protein: CASSLNTEPGELFF. The CDR3 DNA reads TGTGCCAGCAGCTTGAATACGGAGCCCGGGGAGCTGTTTTTT.

The chain combines TRBV18 with TRBJ1-5, with D possibly being TRBD1 (6 bases). The CDR3 is made up of 16 amino acids. Germline-derived CDR1 and CDR2 are KGHSH and LQKENI. V was clipped by 3 bases and J by 0 bases, with 12 bases between them. Here the CDR3 DNA reads TGTGCCAGCTCACCCATAGGGACACTTAGCAATCAGCCCCAGCATTTT. Amino acid sequence: CASSPIGTLSNQPQHF.

The rearrangement links TRBV2 to TRBJ2-1, with 14 bases identical to TRBD2. Germline V lookup: CDR1 SNHLY, CDR2 FYNNEI. V lost 5 bases and J lost 4; bases outside the gene matches: 16. The CDR3 sequence is 20 residues long. CDR3 DNA: TGTGCCAGCAGTCTACAGGGGGGACTAGCGGGGGTCAAAGCTTACAATGAGCAGTTCTTC. This encodes CASSLQGGLAGVKAYNEQFF. Combining the CDR3 with reference TRBV2 and TRBJ2-1 gives the whole variable domain EPEVTQTPSHQVTQMGQEVILRCVPISNHLYFYWYRQILGQKVEFLVSFYNNEISEKSEIFDDQFSVERPDGSNFTLKIRSTKLEDSAMYFCASSLQGGLAGVKAYNEQFFGPGTRLTVL.

The J gene is TRBJ1-2, the V gene TRBV2, with D hard to call. This CDR3 has 15 amino acids. V lost 6 bases to trimming and J lost 0 bases, with 14 bases between them. From germline, CDR1 is SNHLY and CDR2 FYNNEI. The CDR3 coding sequence is TGTGCCAGCAGGCCGTTGGGGAGGCCTAACTATGGCTACACCTTC. Translated: CASRPLGRPNYGYTF. Full variable domain (missing parts from reference TRBV2 and TRBJ1-2): EPEVTQTPSHQVTQMGQEVILRCVPISNHLYFYWYRQILGQKVEFLVSFYNNEISEKSEIFDDQFSVERPDGSNFTLKIRSTKLEDSAMYFCASRPLGRPNYGYTFGSGTRLTVV.

The chain uses TRBV6-6 and TRBJ2-5; 11 bases map to TRBD2. CDR1 and CDR2 from the germline V gene are MNHNY and SVGAGI (reference sequence). The J segment lost 0 bases and the V segment lost 5 bases, leaving 2 bases of the junction unmatched. The CDR3 totals 15 residues. As DNA, the CDR3 is TGTGCCAGCAGTAGACTAGCGGGGAACCAAGAGACCCAGTACTTC. Protein: CASSRLAGNQETQYF.

This sequence joins TRBV7-2 and TRBJ1-5; D possibly corresponds to TRBD1 (5 bases). V was pared by 1 base and J by 7 bases, with 14 bases between. This CDR3 region has 15 residues. CDR1 and CDR2 from the germline V gene are SGHTA and FQGNSA. In DNA, the CDR3 is TGTGCCAGCAGCTTAGAACGGGGGTTAGGGCAGCCCCAGCATTTT. Translation gives CASSLERGLGQPQHF.

This clone was detected only once. The V gene is TRBV10-3, the J gene TRBJ1-3, with 8 bases that match TRBD1. The trim removed 8 bases at V and 4 bases at J, leaving 13 bases unmatched. This CDR3 comprises 16 residues. Per the germline V gene, CDR1 is ENHRY and CDR2 is SYGVKD. The CDR3 region is CAIGPERGQGGNTIYF. The CDR3 coding sequence is TGTGCCATCGGCCCCGAAAGAGGACAGGGAGGAAACACCATATATTTT.

V is TRBV2 and J is TRBJ1-1, with 8 positions matching TRBD1. Germline assignment: CDR1 SNHLY and CDR2 FYNNEI. V was clipped by 6 bases and J by 0 bases; unmatched bases: 6. The CDR3 contains 15 residues. In DNA form, the CDR3 reads TGTGCCAGCAGCTACGACAGGGGCATGAACACTGAAGCTTTCTTT. Translating gives CASSYDRGMNTEAFF.

This rearrangement joins TRBV27 to TRBJ2-3; perhaps TRBD2 as D (6 bases). V lost 2 bases and J lost 2, with 8 bases in between. This CDR3 has 14 residues. In germline, CDR1 is MNHEY, CDR2 SMNVEV (reference sequence). In nucleotides, the CDR3 is TGTGCCAGCAGTTTAACTAGCCACACAGATACGCAGTATTTT. Translating gives CASSLTSHTDTQYF.

This sequence joins TRBV30 and TRBJ2-2; TRBD1 aligns across 8 bases. The CDR3 contains 15 residues. CDR1 is GTSNPN, CDR2 SVGIG, per germline (reference sequence). The V gene end was trimmed by 7 bases and the J gene end by 5 bases; junction bases not matched to a gene: 12. DNA of the CDR3: TGTGCCTCTCAGAGGGCACAGGGGGGTACCGGGGAGCTGTTTTTT. Its protein is CASQRAQGGTGELFF.

The V gene is TRBV6-5, the J gene TRBJ1-1, with TRBD1 as a possible D gene (6 bases). Germline V gene sequence: CDR1 MNHEY, CDR2 SVGAGI. The CDR3 spans 15 residues. V lost 0 bases, J lost 5 bases, and 13 bases lay in between. CDR3 in DNA: TGTGCCAGCAGTTACTCTGAGGGGGTTGCAACTGAAGCTTTCTTT. It yields the protein CASSYSEGVATEAFF.

The rearrangement links TRBV2 to TRBJ1-1; TRBD1 might be the D (6 bases). The germline V gene encodes CDR1 SNHLY and CDR2 FYNNEI. V was clipped by 2 bases and J by 0 bases, with 13 bases between them. The CDR3 contains 16 residues. The CDR3 DNA is TGTGCCAGCAGTGAACAGGGGAGATTAATGAACACTGAAGCTTTCTTT. Its protein is CASSEQGRLMNTEAFF.

V and J are TRBV5-6 and TRBJ1-2; TRBD1 matches 7 bases. The trim removed 4 bases at V and 5 bases at J, leaving 2 bases unmatched. The CDR3 runs 12 residues. The V gene's germline CDR1 is SGHDT and CDR2 YYEEEE. This CDR3 is CASSTQGYGYTF. In nucleotides, the CDR3 is TGTGCCAGCAGCACACAGGGGTATGGCTACACCTTC.

This chain links TRBV7-6 with TRBJ2-5; possible D gene TRBD1, 5 bases. V lost 4 bases and J lost 3, with 18 bases in between. CDR1 and CDR2 (germline): SGHVS, FNYEAQ. The CDR3 runs to 16 residues. The CDR3 nucleotides read TGTGCCAGCAGCTCCCTTGCCAGGGATTACGAAGAGACCCAGTACTTC. Its protein product is CASSSLARDYEETQYF.

This clone has a handful of counts. The chain joins TRBV15 to TRBJ2-3; D is perhaps TRBD1 (6 bases). CDR1 is LNHNV and CDR2 is YYDKDF in the germline V gene (reference sequence). This CDR3 has 15 amino acids. V was pared by 0 bases and J by 9 bases, with 16 bases between. The CDR3 sequence: CATSREGGPSITQYF. The CDR3, as DNA: TGTGCCACCAGCAGAGAAGGGGGTCCTAGCATCACGCAGTATTTT.